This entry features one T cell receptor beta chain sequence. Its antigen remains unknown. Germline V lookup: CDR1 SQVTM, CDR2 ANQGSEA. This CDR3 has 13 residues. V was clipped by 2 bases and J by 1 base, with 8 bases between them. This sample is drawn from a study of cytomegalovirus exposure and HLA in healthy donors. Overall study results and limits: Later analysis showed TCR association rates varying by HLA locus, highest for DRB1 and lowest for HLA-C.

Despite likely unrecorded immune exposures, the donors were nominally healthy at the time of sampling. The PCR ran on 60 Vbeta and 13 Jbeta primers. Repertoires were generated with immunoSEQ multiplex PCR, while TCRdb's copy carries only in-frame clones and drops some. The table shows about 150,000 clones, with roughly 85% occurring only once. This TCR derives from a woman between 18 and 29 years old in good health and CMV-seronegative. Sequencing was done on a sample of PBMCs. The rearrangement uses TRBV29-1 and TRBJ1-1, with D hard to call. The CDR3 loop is CSVERRQNTEAFF. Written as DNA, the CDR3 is TGCAGCGTTGAACGGCGGCAGAACACTGAAGCTTTCTTT. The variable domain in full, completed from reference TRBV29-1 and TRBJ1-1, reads SAVISQKPSRDICQRGTSLTIQCQVDSQVTMMFWYRQQPGQSLTLIATANQGSEATYESGFVIDKFPISRPNLTFSTLTVSNMSPEDSSIYLCSVERRQNTEAFFGQGTRLTVV.